A single sample gave rise to the 19 T cell receptor beta chains below, sequenced in a study of cytomegalovirus exposure and HLA in healthy donors. With 60 Vbeta and 13 Jbeta primers, the PCR was carried out. Assay used: immunoSEQ multiplex PCR; TCRdb lists only in-frame clones, some missing. The listing contains approximately 200,000 clones. Sequencing was done on a sample of PBMCs. The receptors originated from a boy between 10 and 17 years old in good health and CMV-seronegative.

The rearrangement uses TRBV6-4 and TRBJ2-7; TRBD1 aligns across 7 bases. The CDR3 extends over 17 amino acids. The J segment lost 2 bases and the V segment lost 0 bases, leaving 10 bases of the junction unmatched. The V gene's germline CDR1 is MRHNA and CDR2 SNTAGT. CDR3 nucleotides: TGTGCCAGCAGTGACTCGATAGGCGCCAGGGGGACCTACGAGCAGTACTTC. Residues: CASSDSIGARGTYEQYF.

The CDR3, as DNA: TGTGCCAGCTCACCCTATGCGGGACAGGGGAGCTCTGGAAACACCATATATTTT. Translated, it gives CASSPYAGQGSSGNTIYF. V and J are TRBV18 and TRBJ1-3; the match to TRBD1 covers 10 bases. V lost 3 bases and J lost 0; bases outside the gene matches: 8. Germline CDR1 and CDR2: KGHSH and LQKENI. The CDR3 runs 18 residues.

The rearrangement uses TRBV4-2 and TRBJ2-5; 10 nucleotides agree with TRBD2. This CDR3 contains 16 residues. The V gene end was trimmed by 4 bases and the J gene end by 4 bases; junction bases not matched to a gene: 9. The germline V gene encodes CDR1 LGHNA and CDR2 YNFKEQ. CDR3 sequence: CASSLYSSGGGETQYF. CDR3 DNA sequence: TGTGCCAGCAGCCTTTATTCTAGCGGGGGTGGAGAGACCCAGTACTTC.

The chain employs TRBV4-1 and TRBJ2-1; D not resolved. CDR1 MGHRA and CDR2 YSYEKL come from the germline V gene. The germline V and J ends were trimmed by 0 bases and 8 bases, with 11 bases remaining between them. This CDR3 contains 14 residues. Here the CDR3 reads CASSQERRFHEQFF. In DNA form, the CDR3 reads TGCGCCAGCAGCCAAGAGCGTCGGTTCCATGAGCAGTTCTTC.

The chain carries TRBV19 and TRBJ1-2; D may be TRBD1 (6 bases). This CDR3 comprises 13 residues. V gave up 8 bases and J gave up 2 bases, with 12 bases separating them. Germline assignment: CDR1 LNHDA and CDR2 SQIVND (reference sequence). As DNA, the CDR3 is TGTGCCAGTGGAACAGGGACGAACTATGGCTACACCTTC. As protein: CASGTGTNYGYTF. Based on the CDR3 plus reference TRBV19 and TRBJ1-2, the full variable domain is DGGITQSPKYLFRKEGQNVTLSCEQNLNHDAMYWYRQDPGQGLRLIYYSQIVNDFQKGDIAEGYSVSREKKESFPLTVTSAQKNPTAFYLCASGTGTNYGYTFGSGTRLTVV.

The CDR3 bases are TGCGCCAGCAGCCCATGGACAGACCCTAATTCACCCCTCCACTTT. Its translation is CASSPWTDPNSPLHF. V usage is TRBV5-1 and J usage is TRBJ1-6, with a weak D call TRBD1 (6 bases). Per germline, CDR1 SGHRS and CDR2 YFSETQ. The CDR3 has 15 residues. Trimming shortened V by 4 bases and J by 6 bases, and 14 bases separated the two germline ends.

The rearrangement uses TRBV30 and TRBJ2-1; 9 bases map to TRBD1. Trimming removed 3 bases from V and 6 bases from J; junction bases left unmatched: 9. In germline, CDR1 is GTSNPN, CDR2 SVGIG (reference sequence). This CDR3 region has 15 residues. CDR3 sequence: CAWRIRDRVINEQFF. CDR3 DNA: TGTGCCTGGAGAATCCGGGACAGGGTGATCAATGAGCAGTTCTTC. The full variable domain, in which reference TRBV30 and TRBJ2-1 provide the parts outside the CDR3, is SQTIHQWPATLVQPVGSPLSLECTVEGTSNPNLYWYRQAAGRGLQLLFYSVGIGQISSEVPQNLSASRPQDRQFILSSKKLLLSDSGFYLCAWRIRDRVINEQFFGPGTRLTVL.

This chain joins TRBV13 and TRBJ2-3; D gene unclear. V was cut by 0 bases and J by 2 bases, with 6 bases left in between. The CDR3 has 14 amino acids. Germline assignment: CDR1 PRHDT and CDR2 FYEKMQ (reference sequence). This chain's CDR3 is CASSLGIDTDTQYF. The CDR3 DNA reads as TGTGCCAGCAGCTTAGGTATAGACACAGATACGCAGTATTTT.

The gene calls are TRBV14 and TRBJ1-1; TRBD1 might be the D (5 bases). This CDR3 comprises 17 residues. Germline V gene sequence: CDR1 SGHDN, CDR2 FVKESK. V lost 5 bases and J lost 6, with 25 bases in between. CDR3 DNA sequence: TGTGCCAGCAGCATCCTCATCGGGCAGGGCGGAAAGCCTGAAGCTTTCTTT. Encoded protein: CASSILIGQGGKPEAFF.

In regard to this clone: Other DNA sequences in the sample encode the same CDR3. The rearrangement links TRBV19 to TRBJ2-7; D remains ambiguous. The CDR3 consists of 13 residues. V shed 3 bases and J shed 1 base, with 7 bases lying between them. CDR1 and CDR2 from the germline V gene are LNHDA and SQIVND (reference sequence). The CDR3 bases are TGTGCCAGTAGTATGGGCAGTTCCTACGAGCAGTACTTC. Encoded protein: CASSMGSSYEQYF. Variable domain in full (rest from reference TRBV19 and TRBJ2-7): DGGITQSPKYLFRKEGQNVTLSCEQNLNHDAMYWYRQDPGQGLRLIYYSQIVNDFQKGDIAEGYSVSREKKESFPLTVTSAQKNPTAFYLCASSMGSSYEQYFGPGTRLTVT.

This sequence joins TRBV27 and TRBJ2-3; D is undetermined. Germline CDR1 reads MNHEY; CDR2 reads SMNVEV (reference sequence). Between the trimmed V and J ends, which lost 2 bases and 3 bases, there was a span of 15 bases. The CDR3 totals 16 residues. The DNA of the CDR3 is TGTGCCAGCAGTTTAGGAAGGAGATGGAGAACAGATACGCAGTATTTT. This translates into CASSLGRRWRTDTQYF.

The rearrangement links TRBV15 to TRBJ2-7; 7 positions agree with TRBD2. Trimming removed 0 bases from V and 3 bases from J; junction bases left unmatched: 23. Germline V gene sequence: CDR1 LNHNV, CDR2 YYDKDF (reference sequence). This CDR3 has 21 amino acids. CDR3 coding DNA: TGTGCCACCAGCAGAGAGGACCTAACTAGCGCGGGGGTGCTCTCAGACTACGAGCAGTACTTC. Translated, it gives CATSREDLTSAGVLSDYEQYF.

The chain couples TRBV2 to TRBJ2-5, with D possibly TRBD1 on 6 matching bases. Germline CDR1 reads SNHLY; CDR2 reads FYNNEI. This CDR3 has 13 amino acids. Trimming took 11 bases from V and 2 from J, leaving 15 bases between them. The CDR3 nucleotides read TGTGCCGCCTATGCAACAGGGCAAGAGACCCAGTACTTC. Its protein product is CAAYATGQETQYF.

This chain uses TRBV30 with TRBJ2-2, with a weak D call TRBD1 (5 bases). V was shortened by 4 bases and J by 1 base, with 10 bases between the two germline ends. The CDR3 spans 14 residues. CDR1 and CDR2 (germline): GTSNPN, SVGIG (reference sequence). This CDR3 reads CAWTVQGNTGELFF. For the CDR3, the DNA is TGTGCCTGGACGGTTCAGGGGAACACCGGGGAGCTGTTTTTT.

The chain carries TRBV5-1 and TRBJ2-7; TRBD2 matches 11 bases. This CDR3 is built from 15 residues. After removal of 3 bases from V and 7 bases from J, the junction contained 9 bases not matched to a gene. Per the germline V gene, CDR1 is SGHRS and CDR2 is YFSETQ. The CDR3 nucleotides read TGCGCCAGCAGCTGGATAGCGGGGGGGCCGGGGGAGCAGTACTTC. Translating it yields CASSWIAGGPGEQYF. Filled out from reference TRBV5-1 and TRBJ2-7, the complete variable domain reads KAGVTQTPRYLIKTRGQQVTLSCSPISGHRSVSWYQQTPGQGLQFLFEYFSETQRNKGNFPGRFSGRQFSNSRSEMNVSTLELGDSALYLCASSWIAGGPGEQYFGPGTRLTVT.

The chain couples TRBV18 to TRBJ2-1; no firm D call. CDR1 and CDR2 (germline): KGHSH, LQKENI. The V end was cut by 0 bases, the J end by 12 bases, with 9 bases between. The CDR3 extends over 12 amino acids. CDR3 sequence (DNA): TGTGCCAGCTCACCACCGGGCCTCGGGCAGTTCTTC. Translated, it gives CASSPPGLGQFF.

CDR3 coding DNA: TGTGCCACGCGAGACAGGGGGCTGACCGGGGAGCTGTTTTTT. Amino acid sequence: CATRDRGLTGELFF. V usage is TRBV6-1 and J usage is TRBJ2-2, with 10 bases matching TRBD1. Germline V gene data show CDR1 as MNHNS and CDR2 as SASEGT. V dropped 10 bases and J dropped 5; count of bases not matched to a gene: 7. CDR3 size: 14 residues.

Regarding this clone: One junction end does not reproduce the germline sequence, and a read error may be involved. The chain combines TRBV2 with TRBJ1-1; 10 positions match TRBD1. The CDR3 is 20 residues long. CDR1 SNHLY and CDR2 FYNNEI come from the germline V gene. CDR3 region: CASSKAGRTGGFYGGTEAFF. The CDR3 DNA reads TGTGCCAGCAGTAAAGCCGGGAGGACAGGGGGATTTTATGGGGGCACTGAAGCTTTCTTT.

This sequence joins TRBV5-4 and TRBJ2-2, with TRBD2 identical over 8 bases. The CDR3 length is 16 residues. V lost 3 bases and J lost 6; bases outside the gene matches: 10. Germline V gene data show CDR1 as SGHNT and CDR2 as YYREEE (reference sequence). CDR3 nucleotide sequence: TGTGCCAGCAGCTACGGCGGGGCGGGGGGCGCCGGGGAGCTGTTTTTT. Protein sequence: CASSYGGAGGAGELFF.